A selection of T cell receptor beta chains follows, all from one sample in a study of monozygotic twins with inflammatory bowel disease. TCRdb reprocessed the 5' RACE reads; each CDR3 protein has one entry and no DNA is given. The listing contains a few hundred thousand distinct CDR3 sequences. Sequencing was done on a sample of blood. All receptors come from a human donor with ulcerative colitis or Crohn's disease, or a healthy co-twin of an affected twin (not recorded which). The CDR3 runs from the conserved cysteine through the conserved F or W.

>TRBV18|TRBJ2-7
CASSSQGFGRYEQYF
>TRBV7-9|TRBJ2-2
CASRPLILSGGPGELFF
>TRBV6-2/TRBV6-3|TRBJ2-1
CASSWTSGGANEQFF
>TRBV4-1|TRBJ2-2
CASSRMGLPNTGELFF
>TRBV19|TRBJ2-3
CASSGKRGGYPDTQYF
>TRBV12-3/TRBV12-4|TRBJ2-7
CASSRSTRGEQYF
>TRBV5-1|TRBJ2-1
CASSLEQGDDEQFF
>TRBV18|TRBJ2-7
CASSPQAGGPSSYEQYF
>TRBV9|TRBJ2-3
CASSVSSGVTDTQYF
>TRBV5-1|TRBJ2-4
CASSLFWVAKNIQYF
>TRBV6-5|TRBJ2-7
CASSYSLGKVSYEQYF
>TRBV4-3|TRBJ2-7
CASSQDKNGHSYEQYF
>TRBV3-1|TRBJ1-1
CASSQIAGTRNTEAFF
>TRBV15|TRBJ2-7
CATSRDFDSTLYEQYF
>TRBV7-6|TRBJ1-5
CASSLVAGQGVGQPQHF
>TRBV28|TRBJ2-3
CAGQRYTDTQYF
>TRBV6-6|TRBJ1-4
CASTLSVSGKLFF
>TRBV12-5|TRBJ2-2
CASGIPTGELFF
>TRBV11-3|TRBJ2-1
CASSPTGQVNNEQFF
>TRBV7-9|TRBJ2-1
CASSLFGQGNEQFF
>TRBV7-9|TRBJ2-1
CASSLWSGRGYEQFF
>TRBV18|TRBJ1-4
CASSPSGNGEKLFF
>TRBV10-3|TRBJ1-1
CAISEPNTGAEAFF
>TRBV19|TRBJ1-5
CASRRGSNQPQHF
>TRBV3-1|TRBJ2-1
CASSQPGTSGYNEQFF
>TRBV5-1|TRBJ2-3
CATSIDTDTQYF
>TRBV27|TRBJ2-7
CASSFRQAYEQYF
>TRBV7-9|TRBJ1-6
CASSFGTRDSNSPLHF
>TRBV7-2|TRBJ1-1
CASSLVRGRGNTEAFF
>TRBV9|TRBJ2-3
CASSRGQGAKDTQYF
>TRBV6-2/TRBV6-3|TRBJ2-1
CASSTPGHDNNEQFF
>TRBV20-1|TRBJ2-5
CSARKVGLEQETQYF
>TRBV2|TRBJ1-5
CASTRGLQPQHF
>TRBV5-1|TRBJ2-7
CASSAGHDYYEQYF
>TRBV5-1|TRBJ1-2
CASSFEGFYGYTF